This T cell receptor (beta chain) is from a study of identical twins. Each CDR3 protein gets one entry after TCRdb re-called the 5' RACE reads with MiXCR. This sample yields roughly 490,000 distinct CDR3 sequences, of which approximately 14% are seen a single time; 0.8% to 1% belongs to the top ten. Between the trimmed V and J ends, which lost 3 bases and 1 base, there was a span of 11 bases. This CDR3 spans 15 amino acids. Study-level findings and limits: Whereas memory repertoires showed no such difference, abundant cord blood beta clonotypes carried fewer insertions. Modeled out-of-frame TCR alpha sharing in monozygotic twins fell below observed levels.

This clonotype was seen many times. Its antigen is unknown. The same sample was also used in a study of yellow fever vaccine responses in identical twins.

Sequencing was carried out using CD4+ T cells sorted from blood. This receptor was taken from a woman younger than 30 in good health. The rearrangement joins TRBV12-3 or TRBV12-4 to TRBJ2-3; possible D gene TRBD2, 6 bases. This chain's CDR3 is CASSFGTGRTDTQYF. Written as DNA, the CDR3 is TGTGCCAGCAGTTTCGGGACTGGGCGCACAGATACGCAGTATTTT.